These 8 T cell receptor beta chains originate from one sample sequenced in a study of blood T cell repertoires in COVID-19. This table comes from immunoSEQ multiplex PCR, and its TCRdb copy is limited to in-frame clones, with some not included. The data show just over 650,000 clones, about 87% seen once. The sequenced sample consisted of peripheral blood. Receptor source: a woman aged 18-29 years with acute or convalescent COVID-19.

CDR3 DNA sequence: TGTGCCAGCAGCTTTGGACAGGGAGAAGCTTTCTTT. Amino acids: CASSFGQGEAFF. The chain recombines TRBV7-6 with TRBJ1-1; 8 bases line up with TRBD1. There are 12 residues in the CDR3. The V and J ends lost 3 bases and 8 bases, in that order; junction bases with no gene match: 2. Germline CDR1 reads SGHVS; CDR2 reads FNYEAQ.

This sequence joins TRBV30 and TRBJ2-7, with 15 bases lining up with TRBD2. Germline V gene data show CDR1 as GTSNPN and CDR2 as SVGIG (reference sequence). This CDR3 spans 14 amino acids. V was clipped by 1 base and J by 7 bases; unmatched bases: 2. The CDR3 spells CAWSGTSGGEEQYF. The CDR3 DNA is TGTGCCTGGAGTGGGACTAGCGGGGGGGAAGAGCAGTACTTC. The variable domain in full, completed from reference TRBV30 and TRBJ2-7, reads SQTIHQWPATLVQPVGSPLSLECTVEGTSNPNLYWYRQAAGRGLQLLFYSVGIGQISSEVPQNLSASRPQDRQFILSSKKLLLSDSGFYLCAWSGTSGGEEQYFGPGTRLTVT.

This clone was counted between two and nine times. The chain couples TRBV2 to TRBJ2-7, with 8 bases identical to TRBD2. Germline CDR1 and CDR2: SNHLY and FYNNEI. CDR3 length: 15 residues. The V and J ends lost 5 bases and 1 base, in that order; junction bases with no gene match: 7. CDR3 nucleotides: TGTGCCAGCAGTCGGACCAGCGGGGGATCCTACGAGCAGTACTTC. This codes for CASSRTSGGSYEQYF.

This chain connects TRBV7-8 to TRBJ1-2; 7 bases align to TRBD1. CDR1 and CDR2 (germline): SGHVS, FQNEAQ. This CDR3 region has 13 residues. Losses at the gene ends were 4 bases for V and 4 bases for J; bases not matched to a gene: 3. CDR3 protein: CASSSRTGYGYTF. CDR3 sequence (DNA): TGTGCCAGCAGCTCGAGGACAGGCTATGGCTACACCTTC. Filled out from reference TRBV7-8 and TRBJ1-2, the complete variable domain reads GAGVSQSPRYKVAKRGQDVALRCDPISGHVSLFWYQQALGQGPEFLTYFQNEAQLDKSGLPSDRFFAERPEGSVSTLKIQRTQQEDSAVYLCASSSRTGYGYTFGSGTRLTVV.

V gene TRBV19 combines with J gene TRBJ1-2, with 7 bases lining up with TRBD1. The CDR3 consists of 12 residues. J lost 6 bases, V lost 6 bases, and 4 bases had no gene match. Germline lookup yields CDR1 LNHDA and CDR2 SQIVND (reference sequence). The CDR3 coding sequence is TGTGCCAGTAGCGACAGGGCCGATGGCTACACCTTC. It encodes CASSDRADGYTF.

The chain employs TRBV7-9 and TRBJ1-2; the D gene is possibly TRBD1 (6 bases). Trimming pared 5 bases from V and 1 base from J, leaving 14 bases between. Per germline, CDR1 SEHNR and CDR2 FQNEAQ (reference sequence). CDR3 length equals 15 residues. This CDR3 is CASSDEPRGNYGYTF. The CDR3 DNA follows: TGTGCCAGCAGCGATGAACCCAGGGGTAACTATGGCTACACCTTC.

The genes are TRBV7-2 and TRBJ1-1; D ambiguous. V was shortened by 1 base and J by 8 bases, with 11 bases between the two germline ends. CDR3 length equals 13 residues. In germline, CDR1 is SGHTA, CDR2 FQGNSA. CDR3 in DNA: TGTGCCAGCAGCTTAGTGTCCGTGGAGGAAGCTTTCTTT. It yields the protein CASSLVSVEEAFF.

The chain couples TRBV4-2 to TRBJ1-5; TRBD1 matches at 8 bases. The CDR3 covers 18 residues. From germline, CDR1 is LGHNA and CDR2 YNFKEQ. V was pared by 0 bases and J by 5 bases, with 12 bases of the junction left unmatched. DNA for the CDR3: TGTGCCAGCAGCCAAGAAGGGGCCGCAGGGGGCAGCGATCAGCCCCAGCATTTT. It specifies CASSQEGAAGGSDQPQHF.